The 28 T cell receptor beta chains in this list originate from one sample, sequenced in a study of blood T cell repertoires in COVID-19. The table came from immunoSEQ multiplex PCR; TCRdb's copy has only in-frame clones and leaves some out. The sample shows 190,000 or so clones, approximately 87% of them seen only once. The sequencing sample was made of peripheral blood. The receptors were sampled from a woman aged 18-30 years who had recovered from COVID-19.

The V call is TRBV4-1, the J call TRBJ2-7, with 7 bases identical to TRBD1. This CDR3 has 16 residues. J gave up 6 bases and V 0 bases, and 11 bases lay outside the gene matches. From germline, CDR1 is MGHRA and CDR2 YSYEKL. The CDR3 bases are TGCGCCAGCAGCCAAGATATGGGACAGCCTTTCGTCGAGCAGTACTTC. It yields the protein CASSQDMGQPFVEQYF.

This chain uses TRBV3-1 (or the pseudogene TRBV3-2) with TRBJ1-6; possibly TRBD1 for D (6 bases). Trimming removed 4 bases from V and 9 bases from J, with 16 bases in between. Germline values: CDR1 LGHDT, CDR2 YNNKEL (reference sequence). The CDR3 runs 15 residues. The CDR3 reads CASSRTGPLGSPLHF. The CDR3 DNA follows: TGTGCCAGCAGCCGCACAGGGCCCCTGGGTTCACCCCTCCACTTT.

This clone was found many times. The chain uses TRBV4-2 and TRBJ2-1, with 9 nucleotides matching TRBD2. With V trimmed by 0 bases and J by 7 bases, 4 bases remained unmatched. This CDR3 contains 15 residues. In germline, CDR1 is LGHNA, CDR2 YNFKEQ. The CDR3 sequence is CASSQDSGSRNEQFF. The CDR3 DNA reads TGTGCCAGCAGCCAAGATAGCGGGAGTAGGAATGAGCAGTTCTTC.

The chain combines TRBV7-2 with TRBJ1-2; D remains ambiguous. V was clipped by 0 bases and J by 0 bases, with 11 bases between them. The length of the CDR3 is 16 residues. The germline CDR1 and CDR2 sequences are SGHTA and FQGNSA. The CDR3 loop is CASSLASAGTNYGYTF. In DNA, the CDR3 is TGTGCCAGCAGCTTAGCTTCCGCCGGGACTAACTATGGCTACACCTTC.

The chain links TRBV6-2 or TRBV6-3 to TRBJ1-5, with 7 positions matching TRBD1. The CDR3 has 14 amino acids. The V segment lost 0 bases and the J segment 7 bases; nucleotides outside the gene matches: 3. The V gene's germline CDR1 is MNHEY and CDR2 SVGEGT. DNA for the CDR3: TGTGCCAGCAGTTACTCGACAGGGCCCCAGCCCCAGCATTTT. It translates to CASSYSTGPQPQHF.

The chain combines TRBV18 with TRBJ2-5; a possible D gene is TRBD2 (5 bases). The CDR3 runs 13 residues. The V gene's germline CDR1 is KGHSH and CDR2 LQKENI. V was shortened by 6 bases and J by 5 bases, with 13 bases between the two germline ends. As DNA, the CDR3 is TGTGCCAGCTCCCCGGGGTTTGGCGAGACCCAGTACTTC. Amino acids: CASSPGFGETQYF.

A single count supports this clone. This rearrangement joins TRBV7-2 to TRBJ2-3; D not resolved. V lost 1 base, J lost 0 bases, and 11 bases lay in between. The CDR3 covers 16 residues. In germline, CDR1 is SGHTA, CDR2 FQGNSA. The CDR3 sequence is CASSLEVSRSTDTQYF. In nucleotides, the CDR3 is TGTGCCAGCAGCTTAGAAGTTAGCAGAAGCACAGATACGCAGTATTTT.

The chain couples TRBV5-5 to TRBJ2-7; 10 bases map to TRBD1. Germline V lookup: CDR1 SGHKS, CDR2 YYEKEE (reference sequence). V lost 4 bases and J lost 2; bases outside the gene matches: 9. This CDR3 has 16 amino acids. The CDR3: CASSLTGTGETYEQYF. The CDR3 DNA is TGTGCCAGCAGCCTGACCGGGACAGGGGAAACCTACGAGCAGTACTTC.

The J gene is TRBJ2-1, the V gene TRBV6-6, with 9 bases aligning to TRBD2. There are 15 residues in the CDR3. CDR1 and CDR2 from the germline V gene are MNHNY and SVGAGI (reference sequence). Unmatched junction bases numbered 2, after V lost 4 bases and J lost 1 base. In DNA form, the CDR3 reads TGTGCCAGCAGTTTAGCGGGAGTATCCTACAATGAGCAGTTCTTC. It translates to CASSLAGVSYNEQFF.

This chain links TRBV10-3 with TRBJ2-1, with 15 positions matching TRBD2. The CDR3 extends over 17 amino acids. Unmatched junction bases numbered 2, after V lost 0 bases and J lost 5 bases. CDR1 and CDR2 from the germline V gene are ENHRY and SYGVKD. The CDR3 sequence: CAISESGTSGRNNEQFF. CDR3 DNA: TGTGCCATCAGTGAGTCCGGGACTAGCGGGAGGAACAATGAGCAGTTCTTC.

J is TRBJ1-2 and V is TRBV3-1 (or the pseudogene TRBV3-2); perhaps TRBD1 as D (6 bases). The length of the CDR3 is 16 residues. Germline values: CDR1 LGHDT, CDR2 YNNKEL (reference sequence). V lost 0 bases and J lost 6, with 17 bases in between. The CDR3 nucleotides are TGTGCCAGCAGCCAAGAGTTAACAGGGCGAGCGGATGGCTACACCTTC. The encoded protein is CASSQELTGRADGYTF.

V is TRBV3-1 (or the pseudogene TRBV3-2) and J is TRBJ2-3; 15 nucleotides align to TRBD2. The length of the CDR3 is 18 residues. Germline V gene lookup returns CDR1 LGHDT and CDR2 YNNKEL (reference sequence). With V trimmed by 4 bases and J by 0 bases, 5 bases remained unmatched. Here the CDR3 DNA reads TGTGCCAGCAGCCGCGGACTAGCGGGGGGGAGGAGCACAGATACGCAGTATTTT. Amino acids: CASSRGLAGGRSTDTQYF.

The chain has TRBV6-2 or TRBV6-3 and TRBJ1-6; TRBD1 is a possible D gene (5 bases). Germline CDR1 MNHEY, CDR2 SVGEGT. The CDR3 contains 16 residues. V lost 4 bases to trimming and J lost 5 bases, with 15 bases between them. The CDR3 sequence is CASSSLGGSHNSPLHF. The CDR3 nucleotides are TGTGCCAGCAGTTCCCTCGGGGGGAGCCATAATTCACCCCTCCACTTT.

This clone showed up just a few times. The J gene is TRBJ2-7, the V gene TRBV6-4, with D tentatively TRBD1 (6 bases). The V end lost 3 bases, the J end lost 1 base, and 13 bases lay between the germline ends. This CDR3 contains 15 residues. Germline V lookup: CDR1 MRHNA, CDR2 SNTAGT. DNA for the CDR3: TGTGCCAGCAGTGAGTCAGGGGATCCATCCTACGAGCAGTACTTC. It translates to CASSESGDPSYEQYF.

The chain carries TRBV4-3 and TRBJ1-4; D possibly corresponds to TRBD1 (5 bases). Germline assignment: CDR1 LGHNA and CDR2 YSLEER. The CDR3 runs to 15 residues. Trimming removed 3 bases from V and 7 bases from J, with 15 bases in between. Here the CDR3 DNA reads TGCGCCAGCAGCCAGGAAGGGGTAGTTCGTGAAAAACTGTTTTTT. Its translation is CASSQEGVVREKLFF.

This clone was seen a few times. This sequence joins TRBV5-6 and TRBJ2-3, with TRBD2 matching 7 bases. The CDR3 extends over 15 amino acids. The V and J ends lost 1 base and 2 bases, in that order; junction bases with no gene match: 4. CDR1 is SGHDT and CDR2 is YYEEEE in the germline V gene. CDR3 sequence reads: CASSLKRGTTDTQYF. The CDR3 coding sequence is TGTGCCAGCAGCTTGAAGCGGGGAACCACAGATACGCAGTATTTT.

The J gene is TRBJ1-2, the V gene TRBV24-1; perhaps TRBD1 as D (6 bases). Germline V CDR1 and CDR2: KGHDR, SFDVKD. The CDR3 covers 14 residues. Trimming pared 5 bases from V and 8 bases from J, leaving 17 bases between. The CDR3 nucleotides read TGTGCCACCAGTGGGTCGACAGGAGAGTTGGGCTACACCTTC. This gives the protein CATSGSTGELGYTF.

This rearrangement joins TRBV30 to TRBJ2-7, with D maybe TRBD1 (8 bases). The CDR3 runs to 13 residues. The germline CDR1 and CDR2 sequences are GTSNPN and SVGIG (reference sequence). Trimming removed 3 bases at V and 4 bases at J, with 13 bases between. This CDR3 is CAWRTGEGYEQYV. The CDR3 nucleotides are TGTGCCTGGAGGACAGGGGAGGGATACGAGCAGTACGTC.

The CDR3 nucleotides are TGTGCCACCAGCAGAGAGACTCCCTGGATGTCCTATAATTCACCCCTCCACTTT. It translates to CATSRETPWMSYNSPLHF. The rearrangement links TRBV15 to TRBJ1-6; D unresolved. The V gene's germline CDR1 is LNHNV and CDR2 YYDKDF (reference sequence). CDR3 length: 18 amino acids. Trimming pared 0 bases from V and 1 base from J, leaving 13 bases between.

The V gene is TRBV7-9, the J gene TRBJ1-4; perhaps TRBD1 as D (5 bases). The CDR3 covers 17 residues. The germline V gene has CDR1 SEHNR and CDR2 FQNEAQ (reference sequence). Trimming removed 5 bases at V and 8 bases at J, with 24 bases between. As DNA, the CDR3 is TGTGCCAGCAGCCGGGGTATGAGCGGGCAGGGAGGAGAAAAACTGTTTTTT. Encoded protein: CASSRGMSGQGGEKLFF.

The CDR3, as DNA: TGTGCCAGTAGTCTAGGGACTAGCGGGGCCTTCACAGATACGCAGTATTTT. It is translated as CASSLGTSGAFTDTQYF. The rearrangement uses TRBV19 and TRBJ2-3; 13 positions match TRBD2. The CDR3 spans 17 residues. The V segment lost 5 bases and the J segment 2 bases; nucleotides outside the gene matches: 7. The V gene's germline CDR1 is LNHDA and CDR2 SQIVND (reference sequence).

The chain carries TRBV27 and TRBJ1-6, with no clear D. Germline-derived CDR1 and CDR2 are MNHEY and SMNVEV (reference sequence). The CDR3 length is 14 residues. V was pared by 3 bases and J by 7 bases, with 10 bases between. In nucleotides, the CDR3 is TGTGCCAGCAGTTTCGGGGTGGGGAATTCACCCCTCCACTTT. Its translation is CASSFGVGNSPLHF.

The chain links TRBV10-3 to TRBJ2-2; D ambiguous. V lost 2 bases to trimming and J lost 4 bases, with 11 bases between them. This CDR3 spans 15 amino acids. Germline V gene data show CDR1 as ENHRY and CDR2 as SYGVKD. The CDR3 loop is CAISEAKWSTGELFF. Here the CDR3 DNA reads TGTGCCATCAGTGAGGCCAAGTGGAGCACCGGGGAGCTGTTTTTT.

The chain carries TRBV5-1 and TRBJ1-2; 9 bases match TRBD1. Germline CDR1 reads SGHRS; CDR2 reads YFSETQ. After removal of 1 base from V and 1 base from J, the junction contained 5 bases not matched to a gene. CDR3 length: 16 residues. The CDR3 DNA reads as TGCGCCAGCAGCTTGTTTGGGACAGGGAGTAACTATGGCTACACCTTC. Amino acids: CASSLFGTGSNYGYTF.

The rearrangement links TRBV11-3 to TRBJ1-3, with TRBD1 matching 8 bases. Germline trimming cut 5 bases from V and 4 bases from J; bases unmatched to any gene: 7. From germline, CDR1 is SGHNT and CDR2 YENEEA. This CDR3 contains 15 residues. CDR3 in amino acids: CASSAGGAAGNTIYF. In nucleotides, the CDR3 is TGTGCCAGCAGCGCAGGGGGCGCCGCAGGAAACACCATATATTTT.

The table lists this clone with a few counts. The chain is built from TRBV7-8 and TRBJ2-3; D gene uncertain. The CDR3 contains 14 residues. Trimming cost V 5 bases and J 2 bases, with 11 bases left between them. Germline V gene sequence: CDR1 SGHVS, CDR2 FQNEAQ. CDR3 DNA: TGTGCCAGCAGCGCCAGACAAGACACAGATACGCAGTATTTT. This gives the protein CASSARQDTDTQYF. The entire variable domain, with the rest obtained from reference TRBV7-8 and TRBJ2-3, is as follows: GAGVSQSPRYKVAKRGQDVALRCDPISGHVSLFWYQQALGQGPEFLTYFQNEAQLDKSGLPSDRFFAERPEGSVSTLKIQRTQQEDSAVYLCASSARQDTDTQYFGPGTRLTVL.

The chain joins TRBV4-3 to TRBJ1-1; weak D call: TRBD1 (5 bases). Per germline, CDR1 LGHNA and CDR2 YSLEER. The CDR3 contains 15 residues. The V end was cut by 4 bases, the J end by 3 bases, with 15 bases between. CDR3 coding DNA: TGCGCCAGCAGCCGAAAAGGGGCAGAGGACACTGAAGCTTTCTTT. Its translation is CASSRKGAEDTEAFF.

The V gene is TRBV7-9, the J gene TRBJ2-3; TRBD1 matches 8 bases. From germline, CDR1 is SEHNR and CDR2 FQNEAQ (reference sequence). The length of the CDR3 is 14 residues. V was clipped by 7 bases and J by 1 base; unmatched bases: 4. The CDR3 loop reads CASKQGAGTDTQYF. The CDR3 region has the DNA TGTGCCAGCAAGCAGGGGGCGGGCACAGATACGCAGTATTTT.